This TCR beta chain was profiled in a study of blood T cells in healthy people across ages. Turning to the study itself: Template switching recovered approximately one barcoded beta molecule for every two T cells.

Each sample had at least 6.5 million PBMCs isolated. Combining a sample-barcoded 5' primer with a J-beta primer mix, a second PCR ran for about 7 to 11 cycles. Each CDR3 protein is one row after TCRdb ran MiXCR on the 5' RACE reads. The data show about 680,000 distinct CDR3 sequences, with around 45% seen just once and roughly 34% held by the top ten. Germline CDR1 and CDR2: ENHRY and SYGVKD. V shed 6 bases and J shed 0 bases, with 9 bases lying between them. The CDR3 extends over 14 amino acids. Study-wide results and caveats: While age rose, TCR beta diversity per million T cells dropped in a roughly linear way. It was held that diversity estimates obtained from one million T cells represented underestimates.

Comments on this clonotype: Its matching antigen is unknown.

J is TRBJ2-1 and V is TRBV10-3; D gene ambiguous. The TCR originated in a woman aged 55-69 years in good health. Sequenced material: blood. The CDR3 reads CAIRGWSSYNEQFF. The DNA of the CDR3 is TGTGCCATCAGAGGGTGGAGCTCCTACAATGAGCAGTTCTTC.